These 5 T cell receptor beta chains originate from one sample sequenced in a study of blood T cell repertoires in COVID-19. The data were produced by immunoSEQ multiplex PCR, yet TCRdb's version contains in-frame clones alone and is incomplete. This sample yields 130,000 to 150,000 clones, of which about four fifths are seen a single time; 8% to 10% belongs to the top ten. The sample consisted of peripheral blood. These receptors all come from an elderly woman in a cohort sampled during active or convalescent COVID-19.

The V and J genes are TRBV27 and TRBJ1-6; 7 positions agree with TRBD1. This CDR3 has 15 amino acids. The germline V gene has CDR1 MNHEY and CDR2 SMNVEV (reference sequence). V trimming: 5 bases; J trimming: 10 bases; junction bases outside the gene matches: 11. In DNA, the CDR3 is TGTGCCAGCAGTCCCAGACAGGGTTCGAGGTCACCCCTCCACTTT. Translated: CASSPRQGSRSPLHF.

The gene calls are TRBV6-5 and TRBJ2-7; 12 bases are shared with TRBD1. Per germline, CDR1 MNHEY and CDR2 SVGAGI. The CDR3 is 15 amino acids. Losses at the gene ends were 5 bases for V and 1 base for J; bases not matched to a gene: 3. The CDR3 DNA follows: TGTGCCAGCAGTCCGGGACAGGGGGCTTCCTACGAGCAGTACGTC. As protein: CASSPGQGASYEQYV.

V gene TRBV19 combines with J gene TRBJ2-1, with TRBD2 matching over 10 bases. Germline V gene lookup returns CDR1 LNHDA and CDR2 SQIVND (reference sequence). J gave up 9 bases and V 3 bases, and 8 bases lay outside the gene matches. The CDR3 has 15 residues. DNA for the CDR3: TGTGCCAGTAGTATTCAAGCGGGGGGGCTTATTGAGCAGTTCTTC. As protein: CASSIQAGGLIEQFF.

As DNA, the CDR3 is TGTGCCAGCAGTTACTCAGGGGACAGGTTCTTGAGAGCTTTCTTT. Protein sequence: CASSYSGDRFLRAFF. V and J are TRBV6-6 and TRBJ1-1; 8 bases are shared with TRBD1. CDR3 size: 15 residues. The V and J ends lost 0 bases and 10 bases, in that order; junction bases with no gene match: 10. From germline, CDR1 is MNHNY and CDR2 SVGAGI (reference sequence).

This sequence joins TRBV7-2 and TRBJ2-5; D is unclear. The CDR3 has 13 residues. CDR1 is SGHTA and CDR2 is FQGNSA in the germline V gene. V lost 2 bases and J lost 2, with 6 bases in between. The CDR3 DNA reads as TGTGCCAGCAGCTTATTCGGGCAAGAGACCCAGTACTTC. Translation gives CASSLFGQETQYF.